What follows are 30 T cell receptor beta chains derived from one specimen sequenced in a study of blood T cell repertoires in COVID-19. Sequencing was performed with immunoSEQ multiplex PCR; in TCRdb, only in-frame clones are kept and a portion is missing. The sample includes 150,000 to 200,000 clones, nearly 90% seen only once; the top ten take roughly a fifth. The sequenced material came from peripheral blood. These TCRs come from a man aged 55-75 years with active or convalescent COVID-19.

This rearrangement joins TRBV5-1 to TRBJ2-3; 7 bases match TRBD1. This CDR3 contains 15 residues. The ends lost 4 bases at V and 1 base at J; junction bases unmatched: 6. The germline V gene has CDR1 SGHRS and CDR2 YFSETQ. In DNA, the CDR3 is TGCGCCAGCAGCCTGACAGGGATCGGCACAGATACGCAGTATTTT. Its translation: CASSLTGIGTDTQYF.

The chain links TRBV24-1 to TRBJ1-5; tentative D call: TRBD1 (5 bases). V gave up 0 bases and J gave up 3 bases, with 8 bases separating them. The CDR3 consists of 15 residues. Germline V gene lookup returns CDR1 KGHDR and CDR2 SFDVKD. CDR3 DNA: TGTGCCACCAGTGATTTGAGACAGCACAATCAGCCCCAGCATTTT. Amino acid sequence: CATSDLRQHNQPQHF.

The rearrangement joins TRBV5-1 to TRBJ1-2; D gene ambiguous. This CDR3 comprises 14 residues. Germline V gene sequence: CDR1 SGHRS, CDR2 YFSETQ. Between the trimmed V and J ends, which lost 5 bases and 4 bases, there was a span of 15 bases. In DNA, the CDR3 is TGCGCCAGCAGTCCTCGGGGTAGTGCCTATGGCTACACCTTC. It specifies CASSPRGSAYGYTF.

The rearrangement links TRBV11-3 to TRBJ2-2, with no clear D. The CDR3 consists of 18 residues. The germline gives CDR1 SGHNT, CDR2 YENEEA. The ends were cut back, 3 bases at V and 2 bases at J, with 19 bases in the middle. CDR3 residues: CASSFNFLGLDNTGELFF. CDR3 DNA: TGTGCCAGCAGCTTTAATTTCCTAGGTCTAGATAACACCGGGGAGCTGTTTTTT.

V is TRBV2 and J is TRBJ2-2, with TRBD1 matching 9 bases. Germline values: CDR1 SNHLY, CDR2 FYNNEI. The CDR3 sequence is 16 residues long. V shed 5 bases, J shed 7 bases, and the junction held 11 bases outside the gene matches. The CDR3 DNA follows: TGTGCCAGCAGTTCTGCCGGGACAGGGCGCATCGGGGAGCTGTTTTTT. Translated: CASSSAGTGRIGELFF.

This chain connects TRBV15 to TRBJ1-1, with 9 bases fitting TRBD1. The CDR3 length is 16 residues. Germline values: CDR1 LNHNV, CDR2 YYDKDF (reference sequence). V trimming: 5 bases; J trimming: 5 bases; junction bases outside the gene matches: 12. CDR3 sequence reads: CATSVRTGDWETEAFF. The CDR3 coding sequence is TGTGCCACCAGCGTACGGACAGGGGACTGGGAAACTGAAGCTTTCTTT.

The CDR3 DNA sequence: TGTGCCACCAGCAGGGCGGGGAATTCACCCCTCCACTTT. It encodes CATSRAGNSPLHF. The chain carries TRBV15 and TRBJ1-6; D is undetermined. V was shortened by 3 bases and J by 7 bases, with 7 bases between the two germline ends. The CDR3 runs to 13 residues. CDR1 is LNHNV and CDR2 is YYDKDF in the germline V gene (reference sequence).

This clone was counted between two and nine times. The chain is built from TRBV13 and TRBJ2-7; TRBD1 might be the D (6 bases). The CDR3 totals 12 residues. Germline loops: CDR1 PRHDT, CDR2 FYEKMQ (reference sequence). Trimming removed 6 bases at V and 6 bases at J, with 12 bases between. The CDR3: CASSEQGSEQYF. CDR3 sequence (DNA): TGTGCCAGCAGTGAACAGGGTAGCGAGCAGTACTTC. Filled out from reference TRBV13 and TRBJ2-7, the complete variable domain reads AAGVIQSPRHLIKEKRETATLKCYPIPRHDTVYWYQQGPGQDPQFLISFYEKMQSDKGSIPDRFSAQQFSDYHSELNMSSLELGDSALYFCASSEQGSEQYFGPGTRLTVT.

This rearrangement joins TRBV6-5 to TRBJ2-7, with 9 positions matching TRBD1. The CDR3 spans 13 residues. V was clipped by 8 bases and J by 7 bases; unmatched bases: 9. From germline, CDR1 is MNHEY and CDR2 SVGAGI. The CDR3 sequence is CASLGGQGWEQYF. In DNA, the CDR3 is TGTGCCAGCTTAGGAGGACAGGGGTGGGAGCAGTACTTC.

The table lists this clone with a count of one. The rearrangement links TRBV7-9 to TRBJ1-3; D might be TRBD1 (5 bases). Per germline, CDR1 SEHNR and CDR2 FQNEAQ (reference sequence). The CDR3 has 15 amino acids. V was cut by 4 bases and J by 4 bases, with 14 bases left in between. CDR3 nucleotides: TGTGCCAGCAGCTCCATTCGGGGGTCAGGAAACACCATATATTTT. Residues: CASSSIRGSGNTIYF.

CDR3 in DNA: TGTGCCAGCAGCTCGTTGGATGGACAGGGCGGCTATGGCTACACCTTC. This translates into CASSSLDGQGGYGYTF. This chain links TRBV5-8 with TRBJ1-2, with 8 bases matching TRBD1. There are 16 residues in the CDR3. Germline values: CDR1 SGHTS, CDR2 YDEGEE. The V segment lost 3 bases and the J segment 4 bases; nucleotides outside the gene matches: 11.

The V call is TRBV9, the J call TRBJ2-3; possibly TRBD2 for D (6 bases). Trimming left V 0 bases short and J 1 base short, with 12 bases between. This CDR3 comprises 16 residues. Germline lookup yields CDR1 SGDLS and CDR2 YYNGEE. CDR3 residues: CASSVGGASGTDTQYF. The CDR3 nucleotides read TGTGCCAGCAGCGTAGGGGGCGCTAGCGGCACAGATACGCAGTATTTT.

The V call is TRBV7-9, the J call TRBJ1-2; 9 bases are a match to TRBD1. The CDR3 covers 15 residues. Germline CDR1 SEHNR, CDR2 FQNEAQ (reference sequence). V lost 5 bases, J lost 3 bases, and 7 bases stayed unmatched. The CDR3: CASSVRTGDDYGYTF. CDR3 nucleotide sequence: TGTGCCAGCAGCGTAAGGACAGGGGATGACTATGGCTACACCTTC.

A few counts support this clone. This chain links TRBV6-2 or TRBV6-3 with TRBJ1-2, with 7 bases that match TRBD1. Germline assignment: CDR1 MNHEY and CDR2 SVGEGT. The CDR3 is made up of 14 amino acids. J was trimmed by 2 bases and V by 2 bases; bases with no gene match: 2. The DNA of the CDR3 is TGTGCCAGCAGTTACCCGGGACAGAACTATGGCTACACCTTC. It translates to CASSYPGQNYGYTF.

This chain uses TRBV5-4 with TRBJ2-3, with 14 positions matching TRBD2. Trimming cost V 4 bases and J 2 bases; bases outside gene matches: 3. Per germline, CDR1 SGHNT and CDR2 YYREEE (reference sequence). The CDR3 has 16 amino acids. CDR3 sequence: CASSQTSGGDTDTQYF. The CDR3 nucleotides read TGTGCCAGCAGCCAGACTAGCGGGGGGGACACAGATACGCAGTATTTT.

The chain joins TRBV21-1 to TRBJ1-4; no check of the table's D call, TRBD1, against the DNA was made. TRBV21-1 is a documented pseudogene. The CDR3 is 14 amino acids. CDR3 coding DNA: TGTGCCAGCAGTAGGGACAGGACACAGGAAAAACTGTTTTTT. Protein sequence: CASSRDRTQEKLFF.

The table lists this clone with a count of one. The chain links TRBV27 to TRBJ2-7; D uncertain. Germline V CDR1 and CDR2: MNHEY, SMNVEV (reference sequence). The V end was cut by 6 bases, the J end by 0 bases, with 6 bases between. The CDR3 is 12 amino acids. In DNA, the CDR3 is TGTGCCAGCAGGGCTAGCTCCTACGAGCAGTACTTC. Its protein is CASRASSYEQYF.

This clone was detected only once. The V gene is TRBV6-5, the J gene TRBJ2-6; perhaps TRBD2 as D (5 bases). The CDR3 sequence is 14 residues long. In germline, CDR1 is MNHEY, CDR2 SVGAGI. V shed 6 bases and J shed 0 bases, with 6 bases lying between them. The CDR3 DNA reads TGTGCCAGCAGACGGGGCTCTGGGGCCAACGTCCTGACTTTC. Its translation: CASRRGSGANVLTF.

The chain links TRBV3-1 (or the pseudogene TRBV3-2) to TRBJ2-2; D ambiguous. CDR1 and CDR2 from the germline V gene are LGHDT and YNNKEL (reference sequence). Trimming removed 6 bases from V and 1 base from J, with 12 bases in between. CDR3 length: 15 residues. CDR3 coding DNA: TGTGCCAGCAGTTCTCCCCTTTTGAACACCGGGGAGCTGTTTTTT. As protein: CASSSPLLNTGELFF.

The CDR3 sequence is CASSQEAGGRTGELFF. In DNA, the CDR3 is TGTGCCAGCAGCCAAGAGGCAGGGGGCAGGACCGGGGAGCTGTTTTTT. The V and J genes are TRBV4-2 and TRBJ2-2; 8 nucleotides line up with TRBD1. The V gene end was trimmed by 0 bases and the J gene end by 5 bases; junction bases not matched to a gene: 5. The germline V gene has CDR1 LGHNA and CDR2 YNFKEQ. The CDR3 contains 16 residues.

The chain is built from TRBV3-1 (or the pseudogene TRBV3-2) and TRBJ2-3; 8 bases fit TRBD2. From germline, CDR1 is LGHDT and CDR2 YNNKEL (reference sequence). The trim removed 0 bases at V and 3 bases at J, leaving 5 bases unmatched. This CDR3 has 16 residues. The CDR3 DNA sequence: TGTGCCAGCAGCCAAGAGGCGGGGGGCGGGACAGATACGCAGTATTTT. Translation gives CASSQEAGGGTDTQYF.

V usage is TRBV25-1 and J usage is TRBJ1-2; tentative D call: TRBD1 (5 bases). The germline V gene encodes CDR1 MGHDK and CDR2 SYGVNS. The CDR3 has 13 amino acids. V lost 7 bases and J lost 4, with 13 bases in between. CDR3 sequence reads: CASTGRATYGYTF. DNA for the CDR3: TGTGCCAGCACGGGCAGGGCCACCTATGGCTACACCTTC.

The chain is built from TRBV30 and TRBJ2-1; 14 bases align to TRBD2. J lost 6 bases, V lost 5 bases, and 9 bases had no gene match. This CDR3 spans 16 amino acids. Per the germline V gene, CDR1 is GTSNPN and CDR2 is SVGIG (reference sequence). In DNA form, the CDR3 reads TGTGCCTGGTCACCTACGGGACTAGCGGGAGCCAATGAGCAGTTCTTC. This sequence encodes CAWSPTGLAGANEQFF.

This clone was found once. The chain joins TRBV7-9 to TRBJ2-1; 7 nucleotides align to TRBD1. The CDR3 spans 14 residues. V shed 4 bases and J 7 bases; nucleotides not matched to a gene: 7. Looked up from germline, CDR1 is SEHNR and CDR2 is FQNEAQ (reference sequence). The CDR3 DNA reads as TGTGCCAGCAGCTCTGACAGGGAAACTAATGAGCAGTTCTTC. Its protein product is CASSSDRETNEQFF.

The chain recombines TRBV5-5 with TRBJ2-7, with TRBD1 matching over 7 bases. In germline, CDR1 is SGHKS, CDR2 YYEKEE (reference sequence). The CDR3 loop spans 16 amino acids. V trimming: 4 bases; J trimming: 7 bases; junction bases outside the gene matches: 17. CDR3 nucleotides: TGTGCCAGCAGCCCACCCCCGGACAGGTGGGTCAAGGAGCAGTACTTC. It codes for CASSPPPDRWVKEQYF.

The chain is built from TRBV25-1 and TRBJ1-2; 8 bases line up with TRBD1. CDR3 length equals 14 residues. Germline values: CDR1 MGHDK, CDR2 SYGVNS. The trim removed 6 bases at V and 8 bases at J, leaving 11 bases unmatched. CDR3 region: CASSAPGGGWGYTF. CDR3 in DNA: TGTGCCAGCAGCGCACCAGGGGGCGGGTGGGGCTACACCTTC.

V and J are TRBV29-1 and TRBJ2-1; 9 positions match TRBD1. J gave up 1 base and V 3 bases, and 7 bases lay outside the gene matches. Germline CDR1 SQVTM, CDR2 ANQGSEA. This CDR3 is 16 amino acids long. In DNA form, the CDR3 reads TGCAGCGTTGAGAGACCGACAGGGGGGTCCTACAATGAGCAGTTCTTC. Its translation: CSVERPTGGSYNEQFF.

The rearrangement joins TRBV29-1 to TRBJ2-3; 9 nucleotides match TRBD1. The CDR3 is made up of 14 amino acids. CDR1 and CDR2 from the germline V gene are SQVTM and ANQGSEA. V was clipped by 6 bases and J by 1 base; unmatched bases: 5. DNA for the CDR3: TGCAGCGTGGGGGGGGACAGGGGCACAGATACGCAGTATTTT. This sequence encodes CSVGGDRGTDTQYF.

V and J are TRBV15 and TRBJ1-1; D may be TRBD1 (5 bases). V lost 5 bases and J lost 0, with 10 bases in between. From germline, CDR1 is LNHNV and CDR2 YYDKDF (reference sequence). The CDR3 consists of 14 residues. CDR3 nucleotide sequence: TGTGCCACCAGCCTAACAGGAATGAACACTGAAGCTTTCTTT. Translation gives CATSLTGMNTEAFF.

This sequence joins TRBV30 and TRBJ1-4; 9 bases align to TRBD1. The CDR3 totals 14 residues. With V trimmed by 2 bases and J by 8 bases, 6 bases remained unmatched. The germline gives CDR1 GTSNPN, CDR2 SVGIG (reference sequence). CDR3 bases: TGTGCCTGGAGTACAGGGGGCCGGCGGGAAAAACTGTTTTTT. Translation gives CAWSTGGRREKLFF.